The 23 T cell receptor beta chains reported below all come from one sample, sequenced in a study of cytomegalovirus exposure and HLA in healthy donors. With 60 Vbeta and 13 Jbeta primers, the PCR was carried out. Profiling relied on immunoSEQ multiplex PCR, and the TCRdb table lists in-frame clones only, not all of them. The sample holds under 200,000 clones; approximately 80% are singletons and the top ten take 1.5% to 2%. Sequenced: PBMCs. Receptors originate from a woman between 18 and 29 years old in good health and CMV-seronegative.

This clone was detected only once. V gene TRBV7-9 combines with J gene TRBJ1-6; no firm D call. Trimming left V 1 base short and J 2 bases short, with 12 bases between. Germline V gene sequence: CDR1 SEHNR, CDR2 FQNEAQ (reference sequence). CDR3 length: 17 amino acids. The CDR3 DNA sequence: TGTGCCAGCAGCTTAGTTTCCGGGGTGACCTATAATTCACCCCTCCACTTT. This codes for CASSLVSGVTYNSPLHF.

The chain employs TRBV10-3 and TRBJ2-1; perhaps TRBD1 as D (6 bases). Germline lookup yields CDR1 ENHRY and CDR2 SYGVKD. Trimming stripped 6 bases from V and 3 bases from J, with 15 bases between. This CDR3 has 15 residues. The CDR3 nucleotides read TGTGCCATCAGCGAGCCAGGGGAGAACTACAATGAGCAGTTCTTC. This sequence encodes CAISEPGENYNEQFF.

The rearrangement links TRBV9 to TRBJ2-1, with D maybe TRBD2 (5 bases). Trimming shortened V by 0 bases and J by 4 bases, and 11 bases separated the two germline ends. The CDR3 consists of 15 residues. The germline gives CDR1 SGDLS, CDR2 YYNGEE. CDR3 DNA sequence: TGTGCCAGCAGCGTAGATTCGGGAATTTACAATGAGCAGTTCTTC. Amino acids: CASSVDSGIYNEQFF.

The chain combines TRBV10-1 with TRBJ2-1; maybe TRBD2 (6 bases). Germline V CDR1 and CDR2: WNHNN, SYGVQD (reference sequence). The CDR3 covers 12 residues. V lost 6 bases and J 7 bases, leaving 10 bases between the germline ends. The CDR3 DNA sequence: TGCGCCAGCAGCCGGGACTTGAATGAGCAGTTCTTC. It yields the protein CASSRDLNEQFF.

The chain has TRBV7-9 and TRBJ1-2, with 7 positions matching TRBD1. The CDR3 runs to 17 residues. Germline V gene data show CDR1 as SEHNR and CDR2 as FQNEAQ (reference sequence). V lost 2 bases and J lost 6; bases outside the gene matches: 15. The CDR3 spells CASSLKQGTMIQDGYTF. Here the CDR3 DNA reads TGTGCCAGCAGCTTAAAACAGGGGACGATGATCCAGGATGGCTACACCTTC.

This sequence joins TRBV10-2 and TRBJ2-7, with 13 bases that match TRBD2. Germline CDR1 reads WSHSY; CDR2 reads SAAADI. The CDR3 loop spans 16 amino acids. V trimming: 10 bases; J trimming: 4 bases; junction bases outside the gene matches: 13. CDR3 bases: TGCGCCACCTCAAGGACTAGCGGGAGTGACGGATACGAGCAGTACTTC. Translation: CATSRTSGSDGYEQYF.

This chain connects TRBV27 to TRBJ1-2; D is ambiguous. In germline, CDR1 is MNHEY, CDR2 SMNVEV (reference sequence). The CDR3 has 13 residues. V lost 6 bases and J 3 bases, leaving 11 bases between the germline ends. The CDR3 region is CASSIRGDYGYTF. Written as DNA, the CDR3 is TGTGCCAGCAGCATCCGCGGGGACTATGGCTACACCTTC.

This chain joins TRBV6-5 and TRBJ1-3; the D gene is possibly TRBD1 (6 bases). The germline V and J ends were trimmed by 5 bases and 0 bases, with 11 bases remaining between them. Germline-derived CDR1 and CDR2 are MNHEY and SVGAGI. The CDR3 covers 15 residues. CDR3 sequence (DNA): TGTGCCAGCAGTCCAGACAGGAGCTCTGGAAACACCATATATTTT. Amino acid sequence: CASSPDRSSGNTIYF.

In its sample, this clone was seen a few times. The rearrangement uses TRBV19 and TRBJ1-5, with no clear D. CDR3 size: 12 residues. V was trimmed by 4 bases and J by 5 bases, leaving 6 bases between them. Germline V gene data show CDR1 as LNHDA and CDR2 as SQIVND (reference sequence). The CDR3 here is CASSKRYQPQHF. As DNA, the CDR3 is TGTGCCAGTAGTAAGCGTTATCAGCCCCAGCATTTT.

The rearrangement links TRBV4-3 to TRBJ2-3; D may be TRBD2 (5 bases). V gave up 1 base and J gave up 0 bases, with 17 bases separating them. Germline-derived CDR1 and CDR2 are LGHNA and YSLEER. CDR3 length: 18 residues. The CDR3, as DNA: TGCGCCAGCAGCCAAGGCGGATGGTGGACGGGAAGCACAGATACGCAGTATTTT. This translates into CASSQGGWWTGSTDTQYF.

The chain combines TRBV6-6 with TRBJ2-7; TRBD2 matches 8 bases. Germline assignment: CDR1 MNHNY and CDR2 SVGAGI (reference sequence). V lost 2 bases and J lost 1; bases outside the gene matches: 4. This CDR3 spans 15 amino acids. The CDR3 DNA reads TGTGCCAGCAGTTACACCGGGACTAGTTCCTACGAGCAGTACTTC. Protein product: CASSYTGTSSYEQYF.

The CDR3 DNA is TGTGCCAGCTCACCACCAGGGGCCCCCACAGATACGCAGTATTTT. It translates to CASSPPGAPTDTQYF. The chain joins TRBV18 to TRBJ2-3; TRBD1 might be the D (5 bases). CDR3 size: 15 residues. V was trimmed by 0 bases and J by 2 bases, leaving 9 bases between them. CDR1 is KGHSH and CDR2 is LQKENI in the germline V gene.

This clone has a handful of counts. The gene calls are TRBV11-2 and TRBJ2-3; 7 bases line up with TRBD2. The germline gives CDR1 SGHAT, CDR2 FQNNGV. J gave up 3 bases and V 8 bases, and 11 bases lay outside the gene matches. This CDR3 is built from 15 residues. CDR3 loop: CASRRTRITTDTQYF. In DNA, the CDR3 is TGTGCCAGCCGGAGGACTAGGATTACGACAGATACGCAGTATTTT. The variable domain in full, with the rest retrieved from reference TRBV11-2 and TRBJ2-3, is EAGVAQSPRYKIIEKRQSVAFWCNPISGHATLYWYQQILGQGPKLLIQFQNNGVVDDSQLPKDRFSAERLKGVDSTLKIQPAKLEDSAVYLCASRRTRITTDTQYFGPGTRLTVL.

The genes are TRBV6-4 and TRBJ2-2; tentative D call: TRBD1 (6 bases). Looked up from germline, CDR1 is MRHNA and CDR2 is SNTAGT. The V gene lost 3 bases and the J gene lost 6 bases, with 11 bases spanning the gap. This CDR3 is built from 14 residues. CDR3 in DNA: TGTGCCAGCAGTGAACAGGGTATGGCCGGGGAGCTGTTTTTT. This translates into CASSEQGMAGELFF.

As concerns this clone: Germline and junction disagree at one end, which may indicate a read error. The chain has TRBV7-9 and TRBJ2-2, with 9 bases lining up with TRBD2. This CDR3 is built from 16 residues. CDR1 SEHNR and CDR2 FQNEAQ come from the germline V gene (reference sequence). CDR3 coding DNA: TGTTCCAGCACCCTTAGCGGGAGTGGGAACACCGGGGAGCTGTTTTTT. Translating it yields CSSTLSGSGNTGELFF.

The chain carries TRBV5-5 and TRBJ2-3; D is unresolved. The V end was cut by 6 bases, the J end by 4 bases, with 15 bases between. The CDR3 is made up of 14 amino acids. From germline, CDR1 is SGHKS and CDR2 YYEKEE (reference sequence). The CDR3 nucleotides are TGTGCCAGCAAGTCGGGTCCCAGCCCAGATACGCAGTATTTT. This codes for CASKSGPSPDTQYF.

The V gene is TRBV7-2, the J gene TRBJ2-5, with TRBD2 identical over 12 bases. The J call may be wrong; the DNA end is better matched by TRBJ2-7. The CDR3 is made up of 17 amino acids. Germline CDR1 SGHTA, CDR2 FQGNSA. The CDR3 protein is CASSLILAGGTAYEQYF. The DNA for the CDR3 is TGTGCCAGCAGCTTAATCCTAGCGGGAGGGACCGCCTACGAGCAGTACTTC.

Details on this clone: Other DNA sequences within the sample encode an identical CDR3. The chain is built from TRBV28 and TRBJ1-2; TRBD1 agrees at 7 bases. Germline assignment: CDR1 MDHEN and CDR2 SYDVKM. J was trimmed by 4 bases and V by 3 bases; bases with no gene match: 2. The CDR3 sequence is 13 residues long. In nucleotides, the CDR3 is TGTGCCAGCAGTTTCGCAGGGGGCTATGGCTACACCTTC. It translates to CASSFAGGYGYTF.

This rearrangement joins TRBV30 to TRBJ2-7, with 9 bases matching TRBD1. The CDR3 length is 13 residues. Germline V gives CDR1 GTSNPN, CDR2 SVGIG (reference sequence). V lost 2 bases to trimming and J lost 4 bases; unmatched junction nucleotides: 3. The CDR3 spells CAWSRGQGYEQYF. The CDR3 coding sequence is TGTGCCTGGAGTAGGGGACAGGGTTACGAGCAGTACTTC.

In this sample, this clone turned up a few times. The V and J genes are TRBV5-1 and TRBJ2-1; 7 positions match TRBD1. Germline lookup yields CDR1 SGHRS and CDR2 YFSETQ. The CDR3 has 16 amino acids. V gave up 4 bases and J gave up 4 bases; unmatched junction bases: 11. The CDR3 DNA reads TGCGCCAGCAGCGACAACAGGGGACCCTTATACAATGAGCAGTTCTTC. Its protein is CASSDNRGPLYNEQFF.

J is TRBJ2-2 and V is TRBV15; perhaps TRBD2 as D (6 bases). This CDR3 is 15 amino acids long. CDR1 is LNHNV, CDR2 YYDKDF, per germline (reference sequence). V lost 6 bases to trimming and J lost 6 bases, with 17 bases between them. The CDR3 coding sequence is TGTGCCACCAGTCCTCACGCGGGATTCCCCGGGGAGCTGTTTTTT. It yields the protein CATSPHAGFPGELFF.

J is TRBJ2-2 and V is TRBV7-2, with 7 positions matching TRBD2. The CDR3 consists of 16 residues. Germline values: CDR1 SGHTA, CDR2 FQGNSA. J gave up 0 bases and V 4 bases, and 5 bases lay outside the gene matches. CDR3 sequence: CASSSRGVTNTGELFF. CDR3 sequence (DNA): TGTGCCAGCAGCTCCCGGGGGGTAACGAACACCGGGGAGCTGTTTTTT.

The chain carries TRBV5-1 and TRBJ2-7; D is perhaps TRBD1 (5 bases). Deletions cut 0 bases from V and 3 bases from J, with 7 bases between. The germline CDR1 and CDR2 sequences are SGHRS and YFSETQ. The CDR3 spans 13 residues. The CDR3 loop is CASSLAQGYEQYV. CDR3 bases: TGCGCCAGCAGCTTGGCCCAGGGCTACGAGCAGTACGTC.